The text below deals with one TCR beta chain. The CDR3 is 17 residues long. The germline gives CDR1 MDHEN, CDR2 SYDVKM. With V trimmed by 5 bases and J by 0 bases, 10 bases remained unmatched. The sample belongs to a study of T-cell reconstitution after alpha-beta-depleted transplantation in children. Preparation of the TCRbeta library involved a method that used unique molecular identifiers. MiXCR, run by TCRdb on the PCR reads, gives a single entry per CDR3 protein. In the table there are hundreds of thousands of distinct CDR3 sequences, roughly 7.7% of which are singletons. The specimen was PBMCs, mostly from graft donor cells, collected 180 days after TCRalphabeta/CD19-depleted stem cell transplant. This TCR was sampled from a male patient between 10 and 17 years old who had a stem cell transplant for acute lymphoblastic leukemia, so the T cells may come from the graft donor. This chain joins TRBV28 and TRBJ2-1; TRBD2 aligns across 7 bases. The CDR3 nucleotides read TGTGCCAGCAGTCCACCCATAGCGGGTAACTCCTACAATGAGCAGTTCTTC. This sequence encodes CASSPPIAGNSYNEQFF.